This T cell receptor (beta chain) was recovered during a study of blood T cell repertoires in COVID-19. Overall study: Specimens from acute and convalescent COVID-19 originated in the United States, Italy and Spain.

In its sample, this clone was seen a few times. With V trimmed by 4 bases and J by 4 bases, 9 bases remained unmatched. The CDR3 is 16 amino acids. In germline, CDR1 is LNHDA, CDR2 SQIVND (reference sequence). Original methodology: Reference gene primer amplification yielded estimated nucleated cell counts. Using immunoSEQ multiplex PCR, the repertoire was profiled, and TCRdb retains in-frame clones only, with some absent. Clonal size and the V and J genes are those of that table, whereas D and trimming came from the DNA. The sample contains about 110,000 clones, about 70% of which appear only once. The sequence came from a woman in her sixties with acute or convalescent COVID-19. Sequencing was performed on peripheral blood. The V call is TRBV19, the J call TRBJ2-1; 8 bases line up with TRBD1. In nucleotides, the CDR3 is TGTGCCAGTAGTAGGGACAGGTTGAAGCGTTACAATGAGCAGTTCTTC. Translated: CASSRDRLKRYNEQFF.